These T cell receptor beta chains were read from a single sample in a study of blood T cell repertoires in COVID-19. The method was immunoSEQ multiplex PCR; TCRdb's version includes in-frame clones alone and lacks a portion of them. The repertoire includes about 120,000 clones, roughly 90% of them detected once, and 0.95% to 1.5% sits in the top ten. Sequenced sample: peripheral blood. The receptors stem from a woman of 80 years or more with acute or convalescent COVID-19. Each CDR3 is given with its conserved first and last residue. Fields, in order: J gene, V gene, clone size, CDR3 protein. Some rows mark clone size as missing; the rest say once, few, many or name a class of expanded clone.

TRBJ2-7 | TRBV5-1 | - | CASSLTGGAHEQYF
TRBJ2-3 | TRBV5-8 | - | CASSRQWADTQYF
TRBJ1-1 | TRBV6-5 | - | CATSDPGMNTEAFF
TRBJ1-4 | TRBV18 | - | CASSPLPQGSLNEKLFF
TRBJ2-5 | TRBV12-5 | - | CASSTGTAEETQYF
TRBJ1-6 | TRBV9 | - | CASILHPGQGNSPLHF
TRBJ1-5 | TRBV6-1 | - | CASSEVQGGTNQPQHF
TRBJ2-1 | TRBV9 | - | CASRPSGSGRGEQFF
TRBJ1-2 | TRBV27 | once | CASPLKKGTNTNYGYTF
TRBJ2-2 | TRBV6-2/TRBV6-3 | - | CASSAGGAATGELFF
TRBJ2-2 | TRBV28 | - | CASNRLAAFSGELFF
TRBJ2-5 | TRBV3-1/TRBV3-2 | - | CASSQDYGRVRETQYF
TRBJ1-2 | TRBV10-3 | - | CAISVDGLYGYTF
TRBJ2-7 | TRBV7-9 | few | CASSPLAGETYEQYF
TRBJ1-5 | TRBV19 | - | CASRSIGQGNQPQHF
TRBJ2-3 | TRBV28 | - | CASSFWTSRYPTDTQYF
TRBJ2-2 | TRBV28 | - | CASAGLFYTGELFF
TRBJ2-5 | TRBV5-4 | - | CASSPRQGLETQYF
TRBJ1-2 | TRBV7-2 | once | CASSLTGDTRYTF
TRBJ2-1 | TRBV18 | - | CASSPPAAGGGEQFF
TRBJ2-7 | TRBV7-9 | - | CASSPSSGRAYEQYF
TRBJ1-2 | TRBV6-1 | once | CASSEARQGSYGYTF
TRBJ1-4 | TRBV5-6 | few | CAREGCAQGALANEKLFF
TRBJ1-2 | TRBV15 | - | CATSRDTSGSYTF
TRBJ2-7 | TRBV5-8 | - | CASSSRTLTYEQYF
TRBJ2-1 | TRBV7-9 | once | CASSRTSGTWGYNEQFF
TRBJ1-2 | TRBV29-1 | - | CSVTGGTDPYGYTF
TRBJ2-1 | TRBV5-1 | - | CASSLEPVRVYNEQFF
TRBJ2-7 | TRBV3-1/TRBV3-2 | - | CASSQTPGQKYYEQYF